A single sample gave rise to the 14 T cell receptor beta chains below, sequenced in a study of blood T cell repertoires in COVID-19. The data were produced by immunoSEQ multiplex PCR, yet TCRdb's version contains in-frame clones alone and is incomplete. The data contain approximately 84,000 clones, around four fifths of them singletons. The sample taken for sequencing was peripheral blood. Receptors originate from a human donor in a cohort sampled during active COVID-19.

The table lists this clone with a few counts. This chain joins TRBV7-3 and TRBJ2-2; maybe TRBD2 (5 bases). Germline CDR1 reads SGHTA; CDR2 reads FQGTGA. The CDR3 totals 13 residues. The V gene lost 1 base and the J gene lost 6 bases, with 6 bases spanning the gap. Written as DNA, the CDR3 is TGTGCCAGCAGCTTAAAGAGGGCCGGGGAGCTGTTTTTT. This gives the protein CASSLKRAGELFF.

The V and J genes are TRBV30 and TRBJ1-2; no clear D gene. V was clipped by 0 bases and J by 4 bases, with 12 bases between them. This CDR3 region has 14 residues. CDR1 is GTSNPN and CDR2 is SVGIG in the germline V gene (reference sequence). CDR3 nucleotides: TGTGCCTGGAGTGTACAGTTCGGAGGCTATGGCTACACCTTC. As protein: CAWSVQFGGYGYTF.

The chain employs TRBV19 and TRBJ2-7; TRBD1 matches at 7 bases. The CDR3 has 13 amino acids. J was trimmed by 6 bases and V by 7 bases; bases with no gene match: 9. The germline CDR1 and CDR2 sequences are LNHDA and SQIVND (reference sequence). CDR3 amino acids: CASKKGASGEQYF. The DNA of the CDR3 is TGTGCCAGTAAAAAGGGGGCATCGGGCGAGCAGTACTTC.

J is TRBJ1-6 and V is TRBV2, with 9 bases lining up with TRBD1. Trimming cost V 0 bases and J 8 bases; bases outside gene matches: 8. The germline CDR1 and CDR2 sequences are SNHLY and FYNNEI. This CDR3 comprises 17 residues. The CDR3 loop is CASSEALGTGLHSPLHF. Here the CDR3 DNA reads TGTGCCAGCAGTGAAGCGCTAGGGACAGGGCTCCATTCACCCCTCCACTTT.

The CDR3 region is CASMVGQYNEQFF. The CDR3 DNA follows: TGTGCCAGCATGGTCGGACAGTACAATGAGCAGTTCTTC. The rearrangement uses TRBV7-9 and TRBJ2-1; D may be TRBD1 (6 bases). The germline V gene has CDR1 SEHNR and CDR2 FQNEAQ (reference sequence). The CDR3 extends over 13 amino acids. Trimming stripped 7 bases from V and 4 bases from J, with 11 bases between.

This clone has a single count. The chain employs TRBV4-1 and TRBJ2-7; possibly TRBD2 for D (6 bases). Germline V gene data show CDR1 as MGHRA and CDR2 as YSYEKL. The length of the CDR3 is 15 residues. V was clipped by 2 bases and J by 6 bases, with 17 bases between them. The CDR3 protein is CASSQTGTSSGEQYF. DNA for the CDR3: TGCGCCAGCAGCCAAACCGGGACTTCCTCAGGCGAGCAGTACTTC.

V usage is TRBV6-6 and J usage is TRBJ1-2; TRBD1 aligns across 9 bases. There are 15 residues in the CDR3. Trimming removed 1 base from V and 4 bases from J; junction bases left unmatched: 4. Germline V lookup: CDR1 MNHNY, CDR2 SVGAGI (reference sequence). For the CDR3, the DNA is TGTGCCAGCAGTTACTGGACAGGGGAGGGCTATGGCTACACCTTC. Protein product: CASSYWTGEGYGYTF.

CDR3 in DNA: TGCGCCAGCAGCCAAGCCCCAGTTGCGGGAGAAATAGCTTTCTTT. It encodes CASSQAPVAGEIAFF. This rearrangement joins TRBV4-3 to TRBJ1-1; no reliable D call. Trimming cost V 1 base and J 10 bases, with 19 bases left between them. Germline V CDR1 and CDR2: LGHNA, YSLEER. This CDR3 is 15 amino acids long.

This clone was counted once. The chain recombines TRBV4-3 with TRBJ1-4; 8 nucleotides align to TRBD1. V trimming: 4 bases; J trimming: 0 bases; junction bases outside the gene matches: 4. CDR1 is LGHNA, CDR2 YSLEER, per germline. This CDR3 has 16 amino acids. The CDR3 sequence is CASSRMTGATNEKLFF. Here the CDR3 DNA reads TGCGCCAGCAGCCGCATGACAGGGGCAACTAATGAAAAACTGTTTTTT.

The chain couples TRBV3-1 (or the pseudogene TRBV3-2) to TRBJ2-5; D possibly corresponds to TRBD1 (6 bases). The CDR3 loop spans 17 amino acids. CDR1 LGHDT and CDR2 YNNKEL come from the germline V gene (reference sequence). Between the trimmed V and J ends, which lost 5 bases and 0 bases, there was a span of 19 bases. CDR3 bases: TGTGCCAGCAGCACAGCCCGTGGGGGCCTACACCAAGAGACCCAGTACTTC. Translated: CASSTARGGLHQETQYF.

Only a few counts were recorded for this clone. This chain joins TRBV6-4 and TRBJ2-3; D call uncertain. The germline gives CDR1 MRHNA, CDR2 SNTAGT. Trimming removed 5 bases from V and 0 bases from J, with 12 bases in between. The CDR3 contains 15 residues. This chain's CDR3 is CASSPFGSSTDTQYF. CDR3 DNA sequence: TGTGCCAGCAGTCCCTTTGGCTCTAGCACAGATACGCAGTATTTT.

This rearrangement joins TRBV11-2 to TRBJ2-3; 8 bases align to TRBD1. This CDR3 is 16 amino acids long. CDR1 and CDR2 (germline): SGHAT, FQNNGV. V gave up 5 bases and J gave up 4 bases; unmatched junction bases: 11. The CDR3 coding sequence is TGTGCCAGCAGCACTGGACAGGGCAGTTTTGCAGATACGCAGTATTTT. The encoded protein is CASSTGQGSFADTQYF.

The V call is TRBV29-1, the J call TRBJ2-7, with 12 bases lining up with TRBD1. This CDR3 region has 15 residues. The ends lost 2 bases at V and 7 bases at J; junction bases unmatched: 9. CDR1 and CDR2 (germline): SQVTM, ANQGSEA. CDR3 DNA: TGCAGCGTTGAACCCTTCGGGACAGGGGGCTTTGAGCAGTACTTC. Encoded protein: CSVEPFGTGGFEQYF.

The chain combines TRBV5-1 with TRBJ2-3; 7 bases are a match to TRBD2. V trimming: 0 bases; J trimming: 3 bases; junction bases outside the gene matches: 4. In germline, CDR1 is SGHRS, CDR2 YFSETQ. This CDR3 has 15 residues. The CDR3 DNA follows: TGCGCCAGCAGCTTGGCGGCGGGAGAGACAGATACGCAGTATTTT. This codes for CASSLAAGETDTQYF.